The source of this T cell receptor beta chain is a study of neurological immune-mediated disorders. A single record per CDR3 protein comes from TCRdb applying MiXCR to the 5' RACE reads. The data contain fewer than 40,000 distinct CDR3 sequences, approximately 5% of them seen just once; the ten biggest clones take up approximately 2.1%. This clonotype has ten or more counts. No antigen is known for it. Study conclusions and caveats: The most TCR clonal expansion was seen in HTLV-1-associated myelopathy, and the least was seen in multiple sclerosis, which fell below healthy controls.

The receptor was derived from a woman between 45 and 65 years old in good health. The sequencing sample was made of CD4+ T cells from blood.

CDR3 sequence (DNA): TGCGCCAGCAGCTTGGGGCTGGGACTTAACTATGGCTACACCTTC. It yields the protein CASSLGLGLNYGYTF. The chain recombines TRBV5-1 with TRBJ1-2, with a tentative D call TRBD1 (5 bases). Trimming shortened V by 0 bases and J by 1 base, and 10 bases separated the two germline ends. Per the germline V gene, CDR1 is SGHRS and CDR2 is YFSETQ. The CDR3 spans 15 residues.